The entry that follows covers one TCR beta chain sequence. The data are from a study of blood T cell repertoires in COVID-19. Turning to the study itself: PBMCs, B-cell-depleted T cells, or T cells provided the cDNA or gDNA that made up the material.

Per the study methods: Estimation of nucleated cell counts was performed using reference gene primer amplification. Libraries were prepared by immunoSEQ multiplex PCR; TCRdb keeps only in-frame clonotypes and omits some of them. Clonal size and the V and J genes are those of that table, whereas D and trimming came from the DNA. The table includes 150,000 to 200,000 clones, roughly nine tenths detected once. V lost 6 bases, J lost 7 bases, and 5 bases stayed unmatched. Germline values: CDR1 MNHEY, CDR2 SVGAGI. CDR3 length equals 14 residues. This clonotype was obtained from a man between 65 and 85 years old with acute or convalescent COVID-19. This chain connects TRBV6-5 to TRBJ2-3; 12 bases fit TRBD2. The sequenced sample was peripheral blood. DNA of the CDR3: TGTGCCAGCAGAGTAGGGACTAGCGGGTATACGCAGTATTTT. Its translation is CASRVGTSGYTQYF.